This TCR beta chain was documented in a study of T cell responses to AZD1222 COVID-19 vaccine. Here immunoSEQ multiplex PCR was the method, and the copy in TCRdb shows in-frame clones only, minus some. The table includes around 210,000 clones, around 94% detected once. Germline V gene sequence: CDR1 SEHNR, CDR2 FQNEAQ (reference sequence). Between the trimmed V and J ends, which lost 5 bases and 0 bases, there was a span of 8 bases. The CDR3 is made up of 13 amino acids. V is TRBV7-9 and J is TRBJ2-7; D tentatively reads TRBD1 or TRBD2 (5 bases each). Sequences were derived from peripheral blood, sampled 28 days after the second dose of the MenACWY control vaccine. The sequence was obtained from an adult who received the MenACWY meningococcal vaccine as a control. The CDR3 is CASSTGGSYEQYF. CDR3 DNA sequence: TGTGCCAGCAGCACTGGGGGCTCCTACGAGCAGTACTTC. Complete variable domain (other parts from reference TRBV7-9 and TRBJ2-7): DTGVSQNPRHKITKRGQNVTFRCDPISEHNRLYWYRQTLGQGPEFLTYFQNEAQLEKSRLLSDRFSAERPKGSFSTLEIQRTEQGDSAMYLCASSTGGSYEQYFGPGTRLTVT.